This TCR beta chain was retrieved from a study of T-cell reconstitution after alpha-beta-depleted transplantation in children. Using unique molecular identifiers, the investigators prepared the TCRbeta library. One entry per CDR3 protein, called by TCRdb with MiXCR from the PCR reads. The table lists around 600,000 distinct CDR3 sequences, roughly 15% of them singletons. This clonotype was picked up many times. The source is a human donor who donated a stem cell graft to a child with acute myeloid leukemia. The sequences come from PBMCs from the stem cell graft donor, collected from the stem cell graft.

CDR3 nucleotides: TGCAGTGCTAGTTCTTGGGGGGCAGTAATGAACACTGAAGCTTTCTTT. Amino acids: CSASSWGAVMNTEAFF. The chain has TRBV20-1 and TRBJ1-1; D might be TRBD1 (6 bases). Germline assignment: CDR1 DFQATT and CDR2 SNEGSKA (reference sequence). The CDR3 totals 16 residues. V gave up 3 bases and J gave up 0 bases, with 17 bases separating them.